This entry features one T cell receptor beta chain sequence. The antigen is undetermined. Mouse names are used for the genes. TCRdb's table, derived via immunoSEQ multiplex PCR, lists solely in-frame clones and lacks some. This table holds roughly 2,200 clones, around 53% found once. This sample is drawn from a study of tissue T cells after allogeneic stem cell transplantation. Findings and caveats of the study: TCR repertoires tracked anatomic similarity, regardless of disease or transplant status. Limitations included a small, clinically heterogeneous cohort and limited sampling depth.

The time point was: mouse harvest day 14 after allogeneic transplant. The graft held 10^6 splenic CD5+ T cells and 10^7 T-cell-depleted bone marrow cells. This mouse GVHD model was MHC-mismatched B6 to BALB/c, profiled day 7 or 14. What was sequenced was lymph node tissue. The clonotype comes from a female BALB/c mouse given C57BL/6 T cells with graft-versus-host disease after an allogeneic hematopoietic cell transplant.

The part of the CDR3 DNA that was read is TGTGCTAGCAGTTTATCGGCCAATGCAAACACAGAAGTCTTC. Protein: CASSLSANANTEVF. The complete CDR3 reads CASSLSANANTEVFF. V and J are TRBV29 and TRBJ1-1; unclear D gene. The sequence runs out 1 residue before the end of the CDR3; the remainder is reconstructed from the germline J gene. V lost 0 bases, J lost 0 bases, and 8 bases lay in between. Looked up from germline, CDR1 is MSHET and CDR2 is SYDVDS. The CDR3 runs 15 residues.